This TCR beta chain was found in a study of blood T cell repertoires in COVID-19. Study-wide context: Collection of acute and convalescent COVID-19 samples took place in the United States, Italy and Spain. The cDNA or gDNA used as material had been derived from T cells, B-cell-depleted T cells, or PBMCs.

In the source study's methods: How many nucleated cells were present was estimated from reference gene primer amplification. TCRdb's copy holds only in-frame clones and misses some; the assay was immunoSEQ multiplex PCR. V and J calls and clone size are copied from that table; D and trimming were computed from the DNA. In the table there are tens of thousands of clones, more than 75% of which are singletons. Trimming cost V 8 bases and J 3 bases; bases outside gene matches: 9. Germline lookup yields CDR1 LNHDA and CDR2 SQIVND (reference sequence). The CDR3 spans 15 residues. This receptor was identified in a woman aged 70 to 79 in a cohort sampled during active COVID-19. What was sequenced was peripheral blood. The chain joins TRBV19 to TRBJ2-2; TRBD2 matches at 7 bases. CDR3 DNA sequence: TGTGCCAGTCGGCTAGCGGCACGGTACACCGGGGAGCTGTTTTTT. Translating gives CASRLAARYTGELFF.